Each of the 31 T cell receptor beta chains below was sequenced from the same sample in a study of graft-versus-host responses after intestinal transplantation. The data were produced by immunoSEQ multiplex PCR, yet TCRdb's version contains in-frame clones alone and is incomplete. The sample lists about 120,000 clones; 85% to 95% were seen once. Which antigens these TCRs recognize remains unknown. The specimen comprised unstimulated CD4+ T cells sorted from spleen or lymph node cells, sampled before transplant. These receptors all come from a human donor who was the organ donor for an intestinal transplant.

This clone turned up a few times. This sequence joins TRBV7-2 and TRBJ2-1; 11 positions agree with TRBD2. CDR3 length equals 17 residues. Unmatched junction bases numbered 12, after V lost 5 bases and J lost 6 bases. Germline CDR1 is SGHTA and CDR2 is FQGNSA. The DNA for the CDR3 is TGTGCCAGCAGCCCAACTGTAGCGGGAGGGGTAGGCAATGAGCAGTTCTTC. Translation: CASSPTVAGGVGNEQFF.

The chain joins TRBV19 to TRBJ1-2, with D unclear. The CDR3 runs 15 residues. Trimming took off 5 bases at V and 4 bases at J, with 17 bases between the two ends. Germline-derived CDR1 and CDR2 are LNHDA and SQIVND (reference sequence). The CDR3 loop reads CASSASSRHGYGYTF. The CDR3 DNA reads TGTGCCAGTAGTGCTTCTTCGCGGCACGGCTATGGCTACACCTTC.

The J gene is TRBJ2-2, the V gene TRBV11-3, with a tentative D call TRBD1 (5 bases). V lost 1 base and J lost 1, with 10 bases in between. The CDR3 extends over 16 amino acids. Germline V gives CDR1 SGHNT, CDR2 YENEEA. This chain's CDR3 is CASSLAKGLNTGELFF. The CDR3 region has the DNA TGTGCCAGCAGCTTAGCCAAGGGGTTGAACACCGGGGAGCTGTTTTTT.

This sequence joins TRBV10-3 and TRBJ2-2; TRBD2 agrees at 7 bases. Per germline, CDR1 ENHRY and CDR2 SYGVKD. The CDR3 spans 16 residues. The V gene end was trimmed by 5 bases and the J gene end by 6 bases; junction bases not matched to a gene: 12. CDR3 nucleotides: TGTGCCATCAGTAAAATCCCGGGGGACTATCCCGGGGAGCTGTTTTTT. Its translation: CAISKIPGDYPGELFF.

The V call is TRBV4-1, the J call TRBJ2-5; D gene uncertain. CDR3 length equals 14 residues. Trimming cost V 2 bases and J 2 bases, with 9 bases left between them. Germline V gene data show CDR1 as MGHRA and CDR2 as YSYEKL. The CDR3 is CASSQHGRQETQYF. The DNA for the CDR3 is TGCGCCAGCAGCCAACATGGGCGGCAAGAGACCCAGTACTTC.

The J gene is TRBJ1-4, the V gene TRBV7-9; D gene ambiguous. Looked up from germline, CDR1 is SEHNR and CDR2 is FQNEAQ (reference sequence). This CDR3 has 15 residues. V lost 1 base and J 8 bases, leaving 14 bases between the germline ends. DNA for the CDR3: TGTGCCAGCAGCTTAGGGCGTGGCTTGGGCGAAAAACTGTTTTTT. This sequence encodes CASSLGRGLGEKLFF.

This clone was detected a few times. The gene calls are TRBV19 and TRBJ1-2, with 7 bases lining up with TRBD1. The V segment lost 10 bases and the J segment 5 bases; nucleotides outside the gene matches: 10. The germline CDR1 and CDR2 sequences are LNHDA and SQIVND (reference sequence). The CDR3 covers 13 residues. CDR3 DNA sequence: TGTGCCACCCACAAGGGACAGAGATATGGCTACACCTTC. Translation gives CATHKGQRYGYTF.

The J gene is TRBJ2-7, the V gene TRBV28; D remains ambiguous. V lost 1 base, J lost 0 bases, and 10 bases lay in between. Germline V gene lookup returns CDR1 MDHEN and CDR2 SYDVKM. CDR3 length equals 15 residues. The CDR3 here is CASSLFSDVSYEQYF. CDR3 coding DNA: TGTGCCAGCAGTTTATTTTCGGACGTCTCCTACGAGCAGTACTTC.

Of note for this clone: A junction end diverges from the germline sequence, so it may reflect a read error. The V gene is TRBV20-1, the J gene TRBJ1-1, with D perhaps matching TRBD1 (6 bases). The CDR3 is 11 amino acids. Per the germline V gene, CDR1 is DFQATT and CDR2 is SNEGSKA (reference sequence). CDR3 nucleotide sequence: TGCAGTGCTAGAGGGGGCGGGGGCAGTGGATTT. Translation: CSARGGGGSGF.

The chain links TRBV6-6 to TRBJ2-1; 7 bases line up with TRBD2. This CDR3 has 15 residues. The junction had 7 bases not matched to a gene; V was cut back by 8 bases and J by 0 bases. CDR1 is MNHNY and CDR2 is SVGAGI in the germline V gene (reference sequence). CDR3 protein: CASCLSGGSYNEQFF. CDR3 bases: TGTGCCAGCTGCCTTTCGGGGGGCTCCTACAATGAGCAGTTCTTC.

The chain has TRBV6-1 and TRBJ2-7; D remains ambiguous. The CDR3 spans 14 residues. Deletions cut 1 base from V and 1 base from J, with 8 bases between. The germline gives CDR1 MNHNS, CDR2 SASEGT. CDR3 sequence: CASSEVRVSYEQYF. The CDR3 DNA sequence: TGTGCCAGCAGTGAAGTCCGGGTGTCCTACGAGCAGTACTTC.

The rearrangement joins TRBV11-2 to TRBJ2-7; D unclear. V was clipped by 0 bases and J by 0 bases, with 6 bases between them. From germline, CDR1 is SGHAT and CDR2 FQNNGV. The CDR3 length is 14 residues. CDR3 in DNA: TGTGCCAGCAGCTTAGAGGTAAACTCCTACGAGCAGTACTTC. It specifies CASSLEVNSYEQYF.

The V and J genes are TRBV14 and TRBJ2-2, with a tentative D call TRBD2 (6 bases). This CDR3 comprises 15 residues. The ends were cut back, 1 base at V and 6 bases at J, with 12 bases in the middle. Germline CDR1 reads SGHDN; CDR2 reads FVKESK. This CDR3 is CASSQAPGVAGELFF. DNA of the CDR3: TGTGCCAGCAGCCAAGCGCCGGGGGTCGCCGGGGAGCTGTTTTTT.

About this clone: Other DNA sequences in the same sample also yield this CDR3. J is TRBJ2-2 and V is TRBV7-2, with D hard to call. Trimming removed 1 base at V and 1 base at J, with 4 bases between. Per the germline V gene, CDR1 is SGHTA and CDR2 is FQGNSA. This CDR3 has 14 residues. In DNA, the CDR3 is TGTGCCAGCAGCTTAGGCGTGAACACCGGGGAGCTGTTTTTT. This translates into CASSLGVNTGELFF.

This clone was detected once. The chain carries TRBV6-6 and TRBJ1-1; the D is unclear. The CDR3 is made up of 12 amino acids. V was pared by 2 bases and J by 8 bases, with 9 bases between. The V gene's germline CDR1 is MNHNY and CDR2 SVGAGI (reference sequence). CDR3 in DNA: TGTGCCAGCAGTTACAGTACCGGGGAAGCTTTCTTT. As protein: CASSYSTGEAFF.

V is TRBV4-1 and J is TRBJ2-1; 9 nucleotides align to TRBD2. CDR1 and CDR2 from the germline V gene are MGHRA and YSYEKL. This CDR3 has 18 amino acids. The J segment lost 2 bases and the V segment lost 4 bases, leaving 12 bases of the junction unmatched. The DNA of the CDR3 is TGCGCCAGCAGCCGACCGAAGGGGCGGGAGGGAACCTACAATGAGCAGTTCTTC. Protein product: CASSRPKGREGTYNEQFF.

The V gene is TRBV29-1, the J gene TRBJ1-1, with a possible D match to TRBD1 (6 bases). The CDR3 extends over 14 amino acids. V lost 7 bases and J lost 1, with 16 bases in between. Germline loops: CDR1 SQVTM, CDR2 ANQGSEA. DNA for the CDR3: TGCAGCGCCCTCGGAACCAGGGGGAACACTGAAGCTTTCTTT. Its translation: CSALGTRGNTEAFF.

V and J are TRBV10-2 and TRBJ2-7; 7 bases fit TRBD1. The CDR3 runs to 13 residues. The J segment lost 4 bases and the V segment lost 3 bases, leaving 3 bases of the junction unmatched. Germline-derived CDR1 and CDR2 are WSHSY and SAAADI. The CDR3 coding sequence is TGCGCCAGCAGTGACCCAGGGGGTTACGAGCAGTACTTC. This translates into CASSDPGGYEQYF.

The V call is TRBV11-3, the J call TRBJ2-1; 13 bases map to TRBD2. V lost 1 base to trimming and J lost 9 bases; unmatched junction nucleotides: 6. The CDR3 has 16 residues. Germline V gives CDR1 SGHNT, CDR2 YENEEA. CDR3 loop: CASSLGTSGRAVEQFF. Here the CDR3 DNA reads TGTGCCAGCAGCTTAGGAACTAGCGGGAGGGCCGTTGAGCAGTTCTTC.

The chain has TRBV9 and TRBJ1-2; a possible D gene is TRBD1 (5 bases). Germline CDR1 SGDLS, CDR2 YYNGEE. This CDR3 has 13 residues. With 0 bases removed from V and 7 bases from J, the gap between germline ends came to 10 bases. CDR3 sequence (DNA): TGTGCCAGCAGCGTAGAAGGGGAAGGTGGCTACACCTTC. This gives the protein CASSVEGEGGYTF.

In this sample, this clone turned up a few times. The rearrangement links TRBV19 to TRBJ1-4; tentatively, D is TRBD1 (5 bases). Germline V gene data show CDR1 as LNHDA and CDR2 as SQIVND (reference sequence). Trimming removed 6 bases from V and 3 bases from J, with 11 bases in between. This CDR3 contains 14 residues. CDR3 protein: CASSYRSANEKLFF. The CDR3 DNA is TGTGCCAGTAGCTACAGGTCGGCTAATGAAAAACTGTTTTTT. The full variable domain, with the rest looked up from reference TRBV19 and TRBJ1-4, is DGGITQSPKYLFRKEGQNVTLSCEQNLNHDAMYWYRQDPGQGLRLIYYSQIVNDFQKGDIAEGYSVSREKKESFPLTVTSAQKNPTAFYLCASSYRSANEKLFFGSGTQLSVL.

This clone was seen more than once but under ten times. Its ends do not fully match the called genes, so a read error is possible. V gene TRBV7-3 combines with J gene TRBJ2-7, with unresolved D. Looked up from germline, CDR1 is SGHTA and CDR2 is FQGTGA. The CDR3 totals 10 residues. CDR3 amino acids: CASSLLPPGF. The CDR3 nucleotides read TGTGCCAGCAGCTTATTACCCCCCGGGTTC.

This chain connects TRBV19 to TRBJ2-7; D may be TRBD2 (5 bases). Germline CDR1 reads LNHDA; CDR2 reads SQIVND (reference sequence). There are 13 residues in the CDR3. V was cut by 3 bases and J by 3 bases, with 9 bases left in between. DNA of the CDR3: TGTGCCAGTAGTATCGGGAACAGCTACGAGCAGTACTTC. Amino acids: CASSIGNSYEQYF.

The chain has TRBV11-2 and TRBJ2-5; tentatively, D is TRBD2 (5 bases). V lost 8 bases, J lost 4 bases, and 11 bases lay in between. The CDR3 is 12 residues long. The germline V gene has CDR1 SGHAT and CDR2 FQNNGV. The CDR3 loop reads CASGARGETQYF. CDR3 coding DNA: TGTGCCAGCGGAGCCCGGGGAGAGACCCAGTACTTC.

The rearrangement joins TRBV6-5 to TRBJ1-1; no firm D call. The CDR3 is made up of 12 amino acids. The V end was cut by 6 bases, the J end by 6 bases, with 11 bases between. CDR1 is MNHEY, CDR2 SVGAGI, per germline. The CDR3 DNA reads as TGTGCCAGCAGGAACCATAACTCTGAAGCTTTCTTT. Translation gives CASRNHNSEAFF.

The genes are TRBV19 and TRBJ1-2; 11 nucleotides match TRBD1. This CDR3 contains 15 residues. V trimming: 3 bases; J trimming: 3 bases; junction bases outside the gene matches: 3. Germline assignment: CDR1 LNHDA and CDR2 SQIVND (reference sequence). The CDR3 loop reads CASSIRTGGDYGYTF. CDR3 nucleotide sequence: TGTGCCAGTAGTATTAGGACAGGGGGCGACTATGGCTACACCTTC.

The V gene is TRBV29-1, the J gene TRBJ2-3; 7 bases align to TRBD1. The CDR3 is made up of 13 amino acids. With 3 bases clipped from V and 3 bases from J, the junction kept 3 bases outside the gene matches. Germline V gene lookup returns CDR1 SQVTM and CDR2 ANQGSEA. CDR3 DNA sequence: TGCAGCGTTGAGACGACAGGGACAGATACGCAGTATTTT. This sequence encodes CSVETTGTDTQYF.

This clone was observed a single time. The chain joins TRBV7-2 to TRBJ2-1; 9 nucleotides match TRBD2. The CDR3 is 16 residues long. The germline V gene has CDR1 SGHTA and CDR2 FQGNSA. V dropped 1 base and J dropped 6; count of bases not matched to a gene: 7. The CDR3 sequence is CASSLGPSGMGNEQFF. CDR3 nucleotides: TGTGCCAGCAGCTTAGGGCCTAGCGGGATGGGCAATGAGCAGTTCTTC.

The V and J genes are TRBV19 and TRBJ1-4; 7 nucleotides line up with TRBD1. V was pared by 2 bases and J by 2 bases, with 2 bases of the junction left unmatched. CDR3 length: 15 residues. Per the germline V gene, CDR1 is LNHDA and CDR2 is SQIVND (reference sequence). CDR3 in amino acids: CASSIRTGTNEKLFF. The CDR3 DNA follows: TGTGCCAGTAGTATACGGACAGGTACTAATGAAAAACTGTTTTTT.

V usage is TRBV11-2 and J usage is TRBJ2-1; D gene unclear. V was trimmed by 5 bases and J by 1 base, leaving 12 bases between them. The CDR3 sequence is 15 residues long. The germline gives CDR1 SGHAT, CDR2 FQNNGV. The CDR3 loop is CASSQGSLSYNEQFF. In DNA form, the CDR3 reads TGTGCCAGCAGCCAAGGGTCACTATCCTACAATGAGCAGTTCTTC. Based on the CDR3 plus reference TRBV11-2 and TRBJ2-1, the full variable domain is EAGVAQSPRYKIIEKRQSVAFWCNPISGHATLYWYQQILGQGPKLLIQFQNNGVVDDSQLPKDRFSAERLKGVDSTLKIQPAKLEDSAVYLCASSQGSLSYNEQFFGPGTRLTVL.

CDR3 nucleotide sequence: TGTGCCAGCAGCTTAAACCAACTGGAGCAGTACTTC. Its translation: CASSLNQLEQYF. The chain carries TRBV11-1 and TRBJ2-7, with unresolved D. Trimming stripped 2 bases from V and 7 bases from J, with 9 bases between. Germline V gives CDR1 SGHAT, CDR2 FQDESV (reference sequence). The CDR3 extends over 12 amino acids.